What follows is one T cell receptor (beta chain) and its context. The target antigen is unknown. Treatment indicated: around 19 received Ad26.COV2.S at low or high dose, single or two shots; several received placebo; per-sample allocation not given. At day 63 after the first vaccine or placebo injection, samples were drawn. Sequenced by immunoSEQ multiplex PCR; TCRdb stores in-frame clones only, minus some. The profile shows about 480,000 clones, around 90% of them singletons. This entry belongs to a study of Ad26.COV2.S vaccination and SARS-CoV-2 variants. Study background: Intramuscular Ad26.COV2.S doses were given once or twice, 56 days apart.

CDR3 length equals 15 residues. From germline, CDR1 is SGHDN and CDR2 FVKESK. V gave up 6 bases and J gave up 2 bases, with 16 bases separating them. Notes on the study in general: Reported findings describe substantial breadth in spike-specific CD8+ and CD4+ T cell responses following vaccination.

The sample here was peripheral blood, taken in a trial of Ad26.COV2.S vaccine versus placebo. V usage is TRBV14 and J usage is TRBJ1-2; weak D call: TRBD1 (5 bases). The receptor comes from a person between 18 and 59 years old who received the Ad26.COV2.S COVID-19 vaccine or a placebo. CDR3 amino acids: CASRKTGVPNYGYTF. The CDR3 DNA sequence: TGTGCCAGCAGAAAGACGGGGGTACCCAACTATGGCTACACCTTC.